Below are 6 T cell receptor beta chains sequenced from a single sample in a study of beta chain features in type 1 diabetes. The investigators reverse transcribed all of the isolated RNA, so they sequenced expressed TCRB transcripts. Measured with immunoSEQ multiplex PCR; TCRdb has only the in-frame clones, and not every one. The table records some 270,000 clones, 12% to 15% of them present only once. The sequenced sample was naive CD4+ T cells from blood. Receptor source: a woman between 40 and 55 years old in good health.

This clone was detected only a few times. This rearrangement joins TRBV5-6 to TRBJ1-2; D gene unclear. This CDR3 region has 13 residues. Deletions cut 8 bases from V and 7 bases from J, with 18 bases between. CDR1 is SGHDT, CDR2 YYEEEE, per germline. The CDR3 loop is CASGGGRLGGYTF. CDR3 DNA sequence: TGTGCCAGTGGAGGAGGGCGCTTGGGTGGCTACACCTTC. The entire variable domain, with the rest obtained from reference TRBV5-6 and TRBJ1-2, is as follows: DAGVTQSPTHLIKTRGQQVTLRCSPKSGHDTVSWYQQALGQGPQFIFQYYEEEERQRGNFPDRFSGHQFPNYSSELNVNALLLGDSALYLCASGGGRLGGYTFGSGTRLTVV.

This clone was observed once. The junction shows a germline mismatch at one end, possibly a read error. The V and J genes are TRBV11-2 and TRBJ2-5; D is uncertain. The CDR3 runs 12 residues. CDR1 and CDR2 from the germline V gene are SGHAT and FQNNGV. CDR3 protein: CVSSQKQETQYF. The CDR3 DNA follows: TGTGTCAGCAGCCAGAAACAAGAGACCCAGTACTTC.

V gene TRBV6-5 combines with J gene TRBJ1-1; D is possibly TRBD1 (6 bases). This CDR3 comprises 14 residues. Trimming took 6 bases from V and 2 from J, leaving 13 bases between them. Germline V gene lookup returns CDR1 MNHEY and CDR2 SVGAGI. The DNA for the CDR3 is TGTGCCAGCAGCAGTTCAGGGGTAAACACTGAAGCTTTCTTT. Protein product: CASSSSGVNTEAFF.

J is TRBJ2-5 and V is TRBV19; possibly TRBD1 for D (5 bases). The length of the CDR3 is 17 residues. Germline V gene data show CDR1 as LNHDA and CDR2 as SQIVND (reference sequence). V was shortened by 3 bases and J by 0 bases, with 17 bases between the two germline ends. The CDR3 sequence is CASSIEAGSWYQETQYF. The CDR3 coding sequence is TGTGCCAGTAGTATTGAGGCAGGGTCTTGGTACCAAGAGACCCAGTACTTC. Full variable domain (remainder filled in from reference TRBV19 and TRBJ2-5): DGGITQSPKYLFRKEGQNVTLSCEQNLNHDAMYWYRQDPGQGLRLIYYSQIVNDFQKGDIAEGYSVSREKKESFPLTVTSAQKNPTAFYLCASSIEAGSWYQETQYFGPGTRLLVL.

This clone was found a few times. CDR3 loop: CASSPDRGGDQFF. DNA of the CDR3: TGTGCCAGCAGCCCTGACAGGGGAGGAGATCAGTTCTTC. The rearrangement links TRBV7-2 to TRBJ2-1; 8 bases are shared with TRBD1. The CDR3 sequence is 13 residues long. J was trimmed by 13 bases and V by 5 bases; bases with no gene match: 10. The germline V gene has CDR1 SGHTA and CDR2 FQGNSA. Filled out from reference TRBV7-2 and TRBJ2-1, the complete variable domain reads GAGVSQSPSNKVTEKGKDVELRCDPISGHTALYWYRQSLGQGLEFLIYFQGNSAPDKSGLPSDRFSAERTGGSVSTLTIQRTQQEDSAVYLCASSPDRGGDQFFGPGTRLTVL.

The chain is built from TRBV6-5 and TRBJ1-2; possible D gene TRBD1, 6 bases. Trimming removed 5 bases at V and 1 base at J, with 8 bases between. Germline V gives CDR1 MNHEY, CDR2 SVGAGI. This CDR3 comprises 13 residues. CDR3 nucleotide sequence: TGTGCCAGCAGTCCCAGGGGTAACTATGGCTACACCTTC. Translating gives CASSPRGNYGYTF.